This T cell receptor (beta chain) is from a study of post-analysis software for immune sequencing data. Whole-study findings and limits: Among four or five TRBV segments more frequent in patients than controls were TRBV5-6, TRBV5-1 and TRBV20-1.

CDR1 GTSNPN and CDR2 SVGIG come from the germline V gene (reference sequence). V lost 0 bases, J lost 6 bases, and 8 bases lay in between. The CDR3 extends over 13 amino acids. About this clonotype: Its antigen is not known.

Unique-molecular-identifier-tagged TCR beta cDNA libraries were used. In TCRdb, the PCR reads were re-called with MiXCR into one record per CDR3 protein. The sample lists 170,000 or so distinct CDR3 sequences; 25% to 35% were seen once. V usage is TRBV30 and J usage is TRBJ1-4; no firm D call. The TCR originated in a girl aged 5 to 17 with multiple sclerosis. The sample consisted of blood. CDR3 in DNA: TGTGCCTGGAGTGTACGAGGAGATGAAAAACTGTTTTTT. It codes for CAWSVRGDEKLFF. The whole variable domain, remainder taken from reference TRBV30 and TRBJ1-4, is SQTIHQWPATLVQPVGSPLSLECTVEGTSNPNLYWYRQAAGRGLQLLFYSVGIGQISSEVPQNLSASRPQDRQFILSSKKLLLSDSGFYLCAWSVRGDEKLFFGSGTQLSVL.